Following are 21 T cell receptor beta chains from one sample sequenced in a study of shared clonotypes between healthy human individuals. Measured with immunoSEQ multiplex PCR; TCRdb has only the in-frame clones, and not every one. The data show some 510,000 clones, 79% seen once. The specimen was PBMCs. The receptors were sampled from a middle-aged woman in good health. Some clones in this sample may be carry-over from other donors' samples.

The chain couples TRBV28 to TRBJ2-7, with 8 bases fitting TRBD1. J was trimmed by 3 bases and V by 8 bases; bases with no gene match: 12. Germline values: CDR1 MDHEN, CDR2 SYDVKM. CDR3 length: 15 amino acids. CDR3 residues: CASVNPGQGNYEQYF. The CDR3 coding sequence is TGTGCCAGCGTGAATCCAGGACAGGGAAACTACGAGCAGTACTTC.

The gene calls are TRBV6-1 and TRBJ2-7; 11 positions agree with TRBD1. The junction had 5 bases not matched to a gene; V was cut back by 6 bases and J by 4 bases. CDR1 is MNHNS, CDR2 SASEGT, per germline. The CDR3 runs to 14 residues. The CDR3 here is CASSLGTGGYEQYF. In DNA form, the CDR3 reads TGTGCCAGCAGCCTAGGGACAGGGGGTTACGAGCAGTACTTC.

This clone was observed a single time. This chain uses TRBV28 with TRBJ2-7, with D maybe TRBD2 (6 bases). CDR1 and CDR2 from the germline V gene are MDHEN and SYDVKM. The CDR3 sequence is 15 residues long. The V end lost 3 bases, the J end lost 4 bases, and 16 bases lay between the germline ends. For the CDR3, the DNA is TGTGCCAGCAGTTTCCTCAATGGAGGGGCGTACGAGCAGTACTTC. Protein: CASSFLNGGAYEQYF. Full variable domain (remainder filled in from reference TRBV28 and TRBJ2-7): DVKVTQSSRYLVKRTGEKVFLECVQDMDHENMFWYRQDPGLGLRLIYFSYDVKMKEKGDIPEGYSVSREKKERFSLILESASTNQTSMYLCASSFLNGGAYEQYFGPGTRLTVT.

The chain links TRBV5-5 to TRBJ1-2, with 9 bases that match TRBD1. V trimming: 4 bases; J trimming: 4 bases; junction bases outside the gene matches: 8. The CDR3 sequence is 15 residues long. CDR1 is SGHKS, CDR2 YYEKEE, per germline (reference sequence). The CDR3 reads CASSPGPGQGYGYTF. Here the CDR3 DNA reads TGTGCCAGCAGCCCTGGCCCGGGACAGGGCTATGGCTACACCTTC. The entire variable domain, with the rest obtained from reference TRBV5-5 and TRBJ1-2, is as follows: DAGVTQSPTHLIKTRGQQVTLRCSPISGHKSVSWYQQVLGQGPQFIFQYYEKEERGRGNFPDRFSARQFPNYSSELNVNALLLGDSALYLCASSPGPGQGYGYTFGSGTRLTVV.

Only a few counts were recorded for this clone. CDR3 bases: TGTGCCAGCAGCGTGGGTGGGGGGGCCCCCTACGAGCAGTACTTC. It specifies CASSVGGGAPYEQYF. This rearrangement joins TRBV28 to TRBJ2-7, with D perhaps matching TRBD2 (7 bases). V lost 6 bases to trimming and J lost 2 bases, with 17 bases between them. The CDR3 length is 15 residues. Germline V CDR1 and CDR2: MDHEN, SYDVKM.

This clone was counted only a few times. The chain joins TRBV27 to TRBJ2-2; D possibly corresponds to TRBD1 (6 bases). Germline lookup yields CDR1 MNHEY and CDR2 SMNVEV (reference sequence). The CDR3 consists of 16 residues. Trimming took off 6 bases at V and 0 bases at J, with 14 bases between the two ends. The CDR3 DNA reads TGTGCCAGCAGCCCCCGGACAGTCCCGAACACCGGGGAGCTGTTTTTT. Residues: CASSPRTVPNTGELFF.

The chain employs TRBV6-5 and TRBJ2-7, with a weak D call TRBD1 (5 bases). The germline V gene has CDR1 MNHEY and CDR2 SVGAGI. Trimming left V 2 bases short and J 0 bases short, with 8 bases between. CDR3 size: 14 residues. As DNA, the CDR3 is TGTGCCAGCAGTTACGGGGCAGACTCCTACGAGCAGTACTTC. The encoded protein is CASSYGADSYEQYF.

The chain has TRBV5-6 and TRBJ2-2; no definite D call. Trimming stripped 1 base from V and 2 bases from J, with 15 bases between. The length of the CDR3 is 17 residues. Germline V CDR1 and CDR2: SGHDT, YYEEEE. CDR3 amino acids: CASSLSGDPGNTGELFF. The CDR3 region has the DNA TGTGCCAGCAGCTTGTCCGGAGACCCAGGAAACACCGGGGAGCTGTTTTTT.

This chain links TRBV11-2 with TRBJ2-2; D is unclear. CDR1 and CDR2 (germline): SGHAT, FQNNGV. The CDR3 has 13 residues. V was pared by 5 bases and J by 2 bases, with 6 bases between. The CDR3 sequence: CASSTYNTGELFF. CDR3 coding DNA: TGTGCCAGCAGCACCTACAACACCGGGGAGCTGTTTTTT.

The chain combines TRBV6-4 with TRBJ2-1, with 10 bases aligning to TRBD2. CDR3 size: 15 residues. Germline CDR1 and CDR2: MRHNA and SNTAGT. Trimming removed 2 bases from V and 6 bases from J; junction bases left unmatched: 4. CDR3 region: CASSDGASGSNEQFF. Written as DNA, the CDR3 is TGTGCCAGCAGTGACGGGGCTAGCGGGAGCAATGAGCAGTTCTTC.

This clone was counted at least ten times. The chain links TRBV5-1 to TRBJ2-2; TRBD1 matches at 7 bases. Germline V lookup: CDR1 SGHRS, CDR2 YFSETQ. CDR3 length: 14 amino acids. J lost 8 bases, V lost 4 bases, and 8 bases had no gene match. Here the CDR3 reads CASSLGTVVGELFF. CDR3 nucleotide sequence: TGCGCCAGCAGCCTCGGGACAGTTGTAGGGGAGCTGTTTTTT.

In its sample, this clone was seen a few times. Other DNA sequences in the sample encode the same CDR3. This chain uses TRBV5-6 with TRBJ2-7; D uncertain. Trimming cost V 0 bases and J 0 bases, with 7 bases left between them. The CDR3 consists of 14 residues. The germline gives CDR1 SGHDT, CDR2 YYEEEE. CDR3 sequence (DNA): TGTGCCAGCAGCTTGGGGGGAAGCTCCTACGAGCAGTACTTC. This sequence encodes CASSLGGSSYEQYF.

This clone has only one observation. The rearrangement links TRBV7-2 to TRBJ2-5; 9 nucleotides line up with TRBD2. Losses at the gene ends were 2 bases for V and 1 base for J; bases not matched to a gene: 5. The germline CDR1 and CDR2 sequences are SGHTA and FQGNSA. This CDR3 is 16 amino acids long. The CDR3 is CASSLRGLASQETQYF. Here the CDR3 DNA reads TGTGCCAGCAGCTTAAGGGGACTAGCCAGCCAAGAGACCCAGTACTTC.

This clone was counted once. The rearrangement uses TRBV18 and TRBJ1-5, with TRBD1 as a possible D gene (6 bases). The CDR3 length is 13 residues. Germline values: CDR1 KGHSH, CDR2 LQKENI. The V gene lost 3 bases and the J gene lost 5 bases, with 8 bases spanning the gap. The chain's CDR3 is CASSPGADQPQHF. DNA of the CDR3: TGTGCCAGCTCACCGGGGGCCGATCAGCCCCAGCATTTT.

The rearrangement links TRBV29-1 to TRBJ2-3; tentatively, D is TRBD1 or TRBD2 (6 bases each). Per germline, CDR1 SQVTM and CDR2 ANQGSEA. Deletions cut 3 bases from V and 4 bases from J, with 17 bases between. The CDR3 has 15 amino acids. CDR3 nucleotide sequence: TGCAGCGTTGAGGGGATAGGGGGGTTCGCAGATACGCAGTATTTT. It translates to CSVEGIGGFADTQYF.

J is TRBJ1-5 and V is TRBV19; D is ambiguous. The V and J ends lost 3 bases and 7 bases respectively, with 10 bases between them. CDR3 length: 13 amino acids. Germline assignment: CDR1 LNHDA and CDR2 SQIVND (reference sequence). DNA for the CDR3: TGTGCCAGTAGTATTTCGGTACAGCAGCCCCAGCATTTT. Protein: CASSISVQQPQHF.

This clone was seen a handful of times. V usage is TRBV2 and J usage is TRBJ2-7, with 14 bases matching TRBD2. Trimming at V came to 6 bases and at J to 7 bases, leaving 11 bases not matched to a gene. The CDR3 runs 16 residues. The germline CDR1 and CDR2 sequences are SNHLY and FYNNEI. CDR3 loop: CASSPGLAGEGWEQYF. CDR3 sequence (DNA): TGTGCCAGCAGCCCGGGACTAGCGGGAGAGGGGTGGGAGCAGTACTTC.

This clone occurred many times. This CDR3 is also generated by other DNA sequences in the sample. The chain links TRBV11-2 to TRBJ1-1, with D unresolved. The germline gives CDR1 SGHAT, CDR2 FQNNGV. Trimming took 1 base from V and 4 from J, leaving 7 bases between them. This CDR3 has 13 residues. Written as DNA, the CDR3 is TGTGCCAGCAGCTTAGGGTCCCCCACTGAAGCTTTCTTT. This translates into CASSLGSPTEAFF.

Here the CDR3 reads CVRSLSRHQATNEKLFF. The CDR3 DNA reads as TGTGTCAGAAGCCTGAGCAGGCACCAGGCAACTAATGAAAAACTGTTTTTT. This rearrangement joins TRBV7-5 to TRBJ1-4; the table calls TRBD1, which could not be checked here. TRBV7-5 is termed a pseudogene. The CDR3 covers 17 residues.

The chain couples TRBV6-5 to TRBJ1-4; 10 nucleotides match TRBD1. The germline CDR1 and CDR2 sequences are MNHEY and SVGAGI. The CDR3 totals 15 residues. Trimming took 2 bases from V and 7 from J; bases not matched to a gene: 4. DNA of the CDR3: TGTGCCAGCAGTTACAGGGACAGGGGACTTGAAAAACTGTTTTTT. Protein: CASSYRDRGLEKLFF.

The CDR3 protein is CASSLAGIDPSTDTQYF. The DNA for the CDR3 is TGTGCCAGCAGCTTAGCAGGAATAGATCCTAGCACAGATACGCAGTATTTT. The chain uses TRBV7-6 and TRBJ2-3; D unclear. V lost 0 bases and J lost 0, with 13 bases in between. The CDR3 is 17 amino acids. CDR1 is SGHVS and CDR2 is FNYEAQ in the germline V gene.